The 9 T cell receptor beta chains below were found in one sample sequenced in a study of CD8 T cells in Susac syndrome. An input of roughly 0.5 to 1 ug of RNA was subjected to reverse transcription using random hexamers. Each CDR3 protein is one row after TCRdb ran MiXCR on the immunoSEQ multiplex PCR reads. The repertoire holds about 150,000 distinct CDR3 sequences, with 92% as singletons. The specimen was CD4+ T cells from PBMCs. The receptors were gathered from a human donor in good health.

The rearrangement links TRBV6-5 to TRBJ1-4; the match to TRBD1 covers 9 bases. V trimming: 6 bases; J trimming: 7 bases; junction bases outside the gene matches: 9. CDR3 length: 15 amino acids. Looked up from germline, CDR1 is MNHEY and CDR2 is SVGAGI. DNA of the CDR3: TGTGCCAGCAGCCTCTCGGGACAGGGCCGTGAAAAACTGTTTTTT. Its translation is CASSLSGQGREKLFF.

This clonotype was picked up one time. The V gene is TRBV5-4, the J gene TRBJ2-3, with D maybe TRBD2 (5 bases). The CDR3 consists of 13 residues. Trimming took off 0 bases at V and 6 bases at J, with 8 bases between the two ends. Germline V gene data show CDR1 as SGHNT and CDR2 as YYREEE (reference sequence). CDR3 in amino acids: CASSLADLDTQYF. In DNA, the CDR3 is TGTGCCAGCAGCTTGGCGGACTTGGATACGCAGTATTTT.

The gene calls are TRBV7-9 and TRBJ1-5; D is perhaps TRBD1 (5 bases). The CDR3 spans 16 residues. The germline gives CDR1 SEHNR, CDR2 FQNEAQ (reference sequence). V dropped 2 bases and J dropped 0 bases, with 11 bases sitting between them. The DNA of the CDR3 is TGTGCCAGCAGCTTAAATTCAGGGAATAGCAATCAGCCCCAGCATTTT. It specifies CASSLNSGNSNQPQHF.

The chain employs TRBV11-2 and TRBJ1-4, with unresolved D. Trimming pared 2 bases from V and 4 bases from J, leaving 14 bases between. In germline, CDR1 is SGHAT, CDR2 FQNNGV. CDR3 length equals 16 residues. The CDR3: CASSLNGGQLNEKLFF. The CDR3 DNA sequence: TGTGCCAGCAGCTTAAACGGAGGGCAGCTTAATGAAAAACTGTTTTTT. The whole variable domain, filled in from reference TRBV11-2 and TRBJ1-4, reads EAGVAQSPRYKIIEKRQSVAFWCNPISGHATLYWYQQILGQGPKLLIQFQNNGVVDDSQLPKDRFSAERLKGVDSTLKIQPAKLEDSAVYLCASSLNGGQLNEKLFFGSGTQLSVL.

The V call is TRBV27, the J call TRBJ1-1, with D unresolved. Trimming took 1 base from V and 5 from J, leaving 17 bases between them. This CDR3 is 16 amino acids long. Germline V CDR1 and CDR2: MNHEY, SMNVEV (reference sequence). The CDR3 region has the DNA TGTGCCAGCAGTTTATTGGGCACTCAGGCCTTAACTGAAGCTTTCTTT. Translation: CASSLLGTQALTEAFF.

V and J are TRBV4-3 and TRBJ1-2, with 8 bases fitting TRBD1. The J segment lost 2 bases and the V segment lost 1 base, leaving 6 bases of the junction unmatched. Germline V gene lookup returns CDR1 LGHNA and CDR2 YSLEER. The CDR3 consists of 16 residues. The CDR3 DNA reads as TGCGCCAGCAGCCAAGCTCCGGACAGGGTAAACTATGGCTACACCTTC. It is translated as CASSQAPDRVNYGYTF.

The chain carries TRBV7-9 and TRBJ2-1, with 8 nucleotides matching TRBD2. The CDR3 length is 16 residues. The V gene's germline CDR1 is SEHNR and CDR2 FQNEAQ (reference sequence). V dropped 9 bases and J dropped 7; count of bases not matched to a gene: 17. CDR3 coding DNA: TGTGCCAGGAACCCAATAGATAGCGGGATCGGGAATGAGCAGTTCTTC. Encoded protein: CARNPIDSGIGNEQFF. The variable domain in full, with the rest retrieved from reference TRBV7-9 and TRBJ2-1, is DTGVSQNPRHKITKRGQNVTFRCDPISEHNRLYWYRQTLGQGPEFLTYFQNEAQLEKSRLLSDRFSAERPKGSFSTLEIQRTEQGDSAMYLCARNPIDSGIGNEQFFGPGTRLTVL.

This chain connects TRBV4-3 to TRBJ1-2, with D possibly matching TRBD1 (6 bases). Germline CDR1 is LGHNA and CDR2 is YSLEER. Trimming removed 4 bases from V and 2 bases from J, with 8 bases in between. This CDR3 comprises 13 residues. This CDR3 reads CASSRGQNYGYTF. CDR3 nucleotide sequence: TGCGCCAGCAGCCGTGGACAGAACTATGGCTACACCTTC.

The genes are TRBV7-9 and TRBJ2-3, with D perhaps matching TRBD1 (6 bases). V was trimmed by 2 bases and J by 0 bases, leaving 12 bases between them. The CDR3 loop spans 16 amino acids. CDR1 SEHNR and CDR2 FQNEAQ come from the germline V gene (reference sequence). DNA for the CDR3: TGTGCCAGCAGCTTATCGGGCAGGGGAAGCACAGATACGCAGTATTTT. Protein sequence: CASSLSGRGSTDTQYF.